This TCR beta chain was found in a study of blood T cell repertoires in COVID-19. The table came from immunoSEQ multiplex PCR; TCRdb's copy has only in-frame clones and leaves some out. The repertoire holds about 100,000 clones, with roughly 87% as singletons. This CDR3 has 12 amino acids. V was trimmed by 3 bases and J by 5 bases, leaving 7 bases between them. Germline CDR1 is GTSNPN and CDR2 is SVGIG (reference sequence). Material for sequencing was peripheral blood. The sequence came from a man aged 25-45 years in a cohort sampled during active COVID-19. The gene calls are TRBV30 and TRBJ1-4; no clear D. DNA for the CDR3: TGTGCCTGGAGGCACAAGAATGAAAAACTGTTTTTT. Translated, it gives CAWRHKNEKLFF.